Reported below is one T cell receptor (beta chain). The antigen it binds to is not known. No much larger clone exists at a distance of one base, and base qualities are not known. This record belongs to a study of shared clonotypes between healthy human individuals (TCRdb year 2020). About the full investigation: A few men and two women, aged 18 to 49 years, made up the cohort. For each donor, CD4 naive and CD4 memory were each run on three plates, CD8 naive on two plates, and CD8 memory on one plate. To estimate repertoire size and how much clonotypes are shared between individuals, the study performed deep sequencing of blood TCR repertoires from 4 to 6 healthy adults. Different laboratories and diverse techniques were used to prepare libraries and sequence TCR repertoires, to increase sequencing depth and limit assay-specific biases. Per donor, leukapheresis produced somewhere between about 0.9 and 9.5 billion PBMCs. Here is what the overall study found, with its caveats: The small number of donors limited the genetic and exposure-history diversity represented. Clonotypes shared by all four sorted-subset donors showed higher generation probabilities than non-shared clonotypes. Larger estimated clonotype richness was generally found for naive subsets than for memory subsets. Rarefaction of sorted-subset datasets indicated incomplete sequencing despite the large sequencing depth. Pairwise subsampling led to the expectation that sequencing depth would affect the degree of clonotype sharing among donors. Only blood was sampled, and tissue TCR repertoires likely differ from those in blood. Sharing across a few donors was observed for 5% to 6.5% of naive CD4, 3% to 3.5% of naive CD8, about 2.3% of memory CD4, and about 0.4% of memory CD8 clonotypes.

TCR CDR3 regions were amplified from genomic DNA by multiplex PCR using the deep immunoSEQ assay. Extracted genomic DNA from each cell subset was spread evenly across all wells of several immunoSEQ 96-well plates, with each plate serving as a replicate. Each replicate PCR for sorted subsets received around 0.2 ug genomic DNA, equal to roughly 30,000 T cell genomes. Purified libraries were quantified with a Qubit 3.0 fluorometer, sized on a Bioanalyzer 2100, and re-quantified with the KAPA Library Quantification kit. A separate single-read 150-cycle Illumina NextSeq 550 flow cell was used to sequence each immunoSEQ 96-well plate. On the study's bioinformatics: The immunoSEQ output contained only junctional sequences without quality scores, so filtering could not match that applied to full-length reads. To assign V/J genes and CDR3, sequences were annotated using PyIR, a Python wrapper for IgBLAST v1.9, with IMGT germline references. Reads with weak V/J assignments (E-value above 1e-6), missing CDR3, stop codons, out-of-frame junctions, or ambiguous translated residues were removed. V3J clonotypes were defined as sequences sharing the same inferred V gene, J gene, and CDR3 amino acid sequence. To compute the percentage overlap between repertoires, the number of shared unique clonotypes was divided by the size of the smaller repertoire. RTK rarefaction, the Chao1 estimator, and Recon v2.1 estimates of unobserved clonotypes were used to assess repertoire richness. Generation probabilities for all TCRbeta clonotypes obtained by the gDNA method from a handful of donors were computed using OLGA. As stored in TCRdb, this immuneACCESS dataset retains in-frame rearrangements with V and J assigned. A fraction of the clones does not appear; measured against another copy, unresolved V genes explain less than half of the discrepancy, and the remainder lacks a known reason. V and J calls and clone size are as listed in that table; D and trimming were resolved from the DNA. The sample table records around 1,900,000 clones; 85% to 95% of these occur just once. Together, the top ten hold 1.5% to 2% of the sample.

CD8 naive samples were obtained by positive selection for CCR7 among CD45RO-negative cells, yielding a CD45RA+CCR7+ population from which TemRA cells were excluded. The donors were healthy, HIV-negative adults with no recently reported acute infections or vaccinations. Every donor was a Caucasian adult living in Nashville, Tennessee, USA. Blood was obtained by leukapheresis, after which PBMCs were separated by Ficoll-Histopaque density gradient centrifugation and cryopreserved in liquid nitrogen vapor phase. Analytical flow cytometry was used to check the purity and quantity of each magnetically sorted T cell population. From each sorted fraction, genomic DNA was isolated and quantified by UV absorbance on a Nanodrop 2000c. The sequence came from a man younger than 30 in good health. Some clones in this sample may be carry-over from other donors' samples. The sample taken for sequencing was naive CD8+ T cells from PBMCs. Taken with the paper, the label for cell subset or site translates to: CD45RA+CCR7+.

CDR3 region: CASSPQENNEQFF. The bases are TGTGCCAGCAGTCCGCAGGAAAACAATGAGCAGTTCTTC. The chain links TRBV6-6 with TRBJ2-1; the D gene assignment is ambiguous. Reading the germline V gene (reference sequence) gives CDR1 MNHNY and CDR2 SVGAGI. The junction carries 10 bases between V and J, which are trimmed by 5 bases and 5 bases respectively. CDR3 length: 13 amino acids, cysteine to phenylalanine. Here the CDR3 DNA is all that survives: 39 bases in frame from base 1.